One sample yielded the 10 T cell receptor beta chains listed below, sequenced in a study of T cell responses to AZD1222 COVID-19 vaccine. Clones were sequenced by immunoSEQ multiplex PCR, and TCRdb holds only the in-frame ones, with some missing. The profile shows 150,000 or so clones, roughly 88% of them singletons. The specimen comprised peripheral blood, sampled on day 0 of AZD1222 vaccination. These receptor sequences come from an adult in good health.

V is TRBV15 and J is TRBJ2-7; 8 bases map to TRBD1. CDR1 LNHNV and CDR2 YYDKDF come from the germline V gene (reference sequence). The CDR3 runs to 14 residues. J lost 3 bases, V lost 2 bases, and 3 bases had no gene match. CDR3 sequence: CATSRQGAGYEQYF. The CDR3, as DNA: TGTGCCACCAGCAGACAGGGGGCTGGCTACGAGCAGTACTTC.

The chain joins TRBV6-4 to TRBJ2-1; 7 bases align to TRBD2. This CDR3 has 16 amino acids. Unmatched junction bases numbered 8, after V lost 6 bases and J lost 0 bases. In germline, CDR1 is MRHNA, CDR2 SNTAGT. Written as DNA, the CDR3 is TGTGCCAGCAGGGGAGGGGAGGCTCCCTCCTACAATGAGCAGTTCTTC. This translates into CASRGGEAPSYNEQFF.

The chain couples TRBV2 to TRBJ1-2; D ambiguous. The CDR3 has 12 amino acids. The V gene lost 3 bases and the J gene lost 6 bases, with 8 bases spanning the gap. CDR1 SNHLY and CDR2 FYNNEI come from the germline V gene. The CDR3: CASSDQGNGYTF. CDR3 DNA: TGTGCCAGCAGTGATCAAGGGAATGGCTACACCTTC.

The chain has TRBV5-1 and TRBJ1-2; tentative D call: TRBD1 (5 bases). Germline V gene lookup returns CDR1 SGHRS and CDR2 YFSETQ. With 2 bases removed from V and 5 bases from J, the gap between germline ends came to 13 bases. The CDR3 has 14 amino acids. The CDR3 protein is CASSLTGPTYGYTF. The CDR3 coding sequence is TGCGCCAGCAGCTTAACAGGCCCAACTTATGGCTACACCTTC.

The J gene is TRBJ2-5, the V gene TRBV11-2; the D gene is possibly TRBD1 (6 bases). The germline V gene has CDR1 SGHAT and CDR2 FQNNGV. The CDR3 sequence is 14 residues long. V lost 5 bases to trimming and J lost 1 base, with 11 bases between them. CDR3 in DNA: TGTGCCAGCAGCGAACGACAGGTCCAAGAGACCCAGTACTTC. Amino acids: CASSERQVQETQYF. Full variable domain (missing parts from reference TRBV11-2 and TRBJ2-5): EAGVAQSPRYKIIEKRQSVAFWCNPISGHATLYWYQQILGQGPKLLIQFQNNGVVDDSQLPKDRFSAERLKGVDSTLKIQPAKLEDSAVYLCASSERQVQETQYFGPGTRLLVL.

The chain recombines TRBV7-9 with TRBJ1-3; D remains ambiguous. CDR1 is SEHNR and CDR2 is FQNEAQ in the germline V gene (reference sequence). V was shortened by 5 bases and J by 0 bases, with 8 bases between the two germline ends. The CDR3 sequence is 14 residues long. The DNA of the CDR3 is TGTGCCAGCAGCGAGGACGGCTCTGGAAACACCATATATTTT. It is translated as CASSEDGSGNTIYF.

The rearrangement links TRBV18 to TRBJ2-7; 7 bases are a match to TRBD1. Germline V gene sequence: CDR1 KGHSH, CDR2 LQKENI. This CDR3 is 15 amino acids long. With V trimmed by 5 bases and J by 3 bases, 10 bases remained unmatched. This chain's CDR3 is CASSKDSGGGYEQYF. CDR3 coding DNA: TGTGCCAGCTCAAAGGACTCAGGGGGTGGCTACGAGCAGTACTTC.

The V and J genes are TRBV19 and TRBJ2-3; 9 bases line up with TRBD2. This CDR3 contains 16 residues. The V gene end was trimmed by 6 bases and the J gene end by 8 bases; junction bases not matched to a gene: 15. Germline CDR1 reads LNHDA; CDR2 reads SQIVND (reference sequence). CDR3 nucleotides: TGTGCCAGTAGCAAAGTCGGGACTAGCTCGTCTGTTACGCAGTATTTT. Its protein is CASSKVGTSSSVTQYF.

The rearrangement uses TRBV27 and TRBJ1-2; 11 nucleotides line up with TRBD1. V lost 4 bases to trimming and J lost 3 bases; unmatched junction nucleotides: 10. The CDR3 has 17 residues. Looked up from germline, CDR1 is MNHEY and CDR2 is SMNVEV (reference sequence). The CDR3 coding sequence is TGTGCCAGCAGTTATCGGACAGGGGGCGAGATCGACTATGGCTACACCTTC. Amino acids: CASSYRTGGEIDYGYTF.

This clone was detected only a few times. The V gene is TRBV5-1, the J gene TRBJ1-1; 7 bases match TRBD1. This CDR3 spans 16 amino acids. Trimming at V came to 4 bases and at J to 2 bases, leaving 11 bases not matched to a gene. The V gene's germline CDR1 is SGHRS and CDR2 YFSETQ. CDR3 sequence reads: CASSEPDRWDNTEAFF. CDR3 nucleotides: TGCGCCAGCAGCGAACCGGACAGGTGGGATAACACTGAAGCTTTCTTT.